Below are 14 T cell receptor beta chains sequenced from a single sample in a study of molecular identifiers for immune sequencing clone quantification. TCRdb processed the PCR reads anew with MiXCR; each CDR3 protein has one entry. Of around 480,000 distinct CDR3 sequences listed, approximately 25% were seen once; the top ten hold around 0.76%. Source material: naive CD8+ T cells from blood, with Jurkat cell RNA spiked in. Regarding subset: FACS-sorted CD8+CD4-CCR7+CD45RA+ naive T cells. The receptors come from a human donor in good health. Some libraries in this study had Jurkat cell RNA spiked in.

Here the CDR3 DNA reads TGCGCCAGCAGTCATACAGTGAACACTGAAGCTTTCTTT. It yields the protein CASSHTVNTEAFF. This chain links TRBV4-1 with TRBJ1-1; D gene unclear. The CDR3 consists of 13 residues. The V gene lost 6 bases and the J gene lost 0 bases, with 8 bases spanning the gap. Looked up from germline, CDR1 is MGHRA and CDR2 is YSYEKL.

This clonotype showed up many times. This chain links TRBV5-6 with TRBJ1-3; D gene unclear. The germline gives CDR1 SGHDT, CDR2 YYEEEE. V lost 4 bases, J lost 4 bases, and 15 bases lay in between. CDR3 length equals 15 residues. In DNA form, the CDR3 reads TGTGCCAGCAGCCTACCGGACGATGGCGGAAACACCATATATTTT. This gives the protein CASSLPDDGGNTIYF.

This clonotype occurred a few times. This chain joins TRBV6-5 and TRBJ2-5; 9 bases align to TRBD2. Trimming removed 6 bases from V and 5 bases from J; junction bases left unmatched: 7. CDR1 and CDR2 (germline): MNHEY, SVGAGI. This CDR3 spans 14 amino acids. CDR3 DNA: TGTGCCAGCAGAAGCGCGGGGGGGCTGGAGACCCAGTACTTC. It encodes CASRSAGGLETQYF.

This clonotype was seen a handful of times. The chain links TRBV7-9 to TRBJ2-3; the D is unclear. CDR3 length equals 15 residues. Per the germline V gene, CDR1 is SEHNR and CDR2 is FQNEAQ (reference sequence). The ends were cut back, 5 bases at V and 1 base at J, with 13 bases in the middle. The CDR3 nucleotides read TGTGCCAGCAGCCTCGCGTTTGGGGGCACAGATACGCAGTATTTT. As protein: CASSLAFGGTDTQYF.

At least ten counts were recorded for this clonotype. The genes are TRBV6-6 and TRBJ2-7; unclear D gene. V lost 0 bases and J 5 bases, leaving 8 bases between the germline ends. This CDR3 is built from 13 residues. The germline gives CDR1 MNHNY, CDR2 SVGAGI (reference sequence). CDR3 nucleotide sequence: TGTGCCAGCAGTTACTCTTCAAGGCACGAGCAGTACTTC. The encoded protein is CASSYSSRHEQYF.

In the case of this clonotype: This may be a read error: a much more frequent sequence differs by one nucleotide. V gene TRBV27 combines with J gene TRBJ2-3; D might be TRBD1 (5 bases). The end of the DNA is better explained by TRBJ1-5, so the J call may be wrong. CDR1 MNHEY and CDR2 SMNVEV come from the germline V gene (reference sequence). The CDR3 length is 14 residues. CDR3 amino acids: CASSSQGPPDTQHF. The DNA for the CDR3 is TGTGCCAGCAGTTCCCAGGGTCCCCCGGATACGCAGCATTTT.

The chain combines TRBV15 with TRBJ1-1; D remains unclear. V was trimmed by 4 bases and J by 10 bases, leaving 19 bases between them. The CDR3 loop spans 14 amino acids. Looked up from germline, CDR1 is LNHNV and CDR2 is YYDKDF (reference sequence). As DNA, the CDR3 is TGTGCCACCAGCAAGGAATCTATCGGGATGCGAGCTTTCTTT. Translated, it gives CATSKESIGMRAFF.

In its sample, this clonotype was seen many times. This chain joins TRBV5-6 and TRBJ2-7; D ambiguous. Germline V gene sequence: CDR1 SGHDT, CDR2 YYEEEE. V was pared by 0 bases and J by 4 bases, with 8 bases between. The CDR3 totals 13 residues. The CDR3 reads CASSLDPVYEQYF. The DNA for the CDR3 is TGTGCCAGCAGCTTGGACCCAGTATACGAGCAGTACTTC. Full variable domain (outside the CDR3, taken from reference TRBV5-6 and TRBJ2-7): DAGVTQSPTHLIKTRGQQVTLRCSPKSGHDTVSWYQQALGQGPQFIFQYYEEEERQRGNFPDRFSGHQFPNYSSELNVNALLLGDSALYLCASSLDPVYEQYFGPGTRLTVT.

The rearrangement uses TRBV30 and TRBJ2-3; 7 bases align to TRBD1. Germline-derived CDR1 and CDR2 are GTSNPN and SVGIG (reference sequence). J was trimmed by 3 bases and V by 5 bases; bases with no gene match: 11. The CDR3 runs to 15 residues. The CDR3 sequence: CAWESSGQITDTQYF. The CDR3 region has the DNA TGTGCCTGGGAAAGCTCGGGACAGATAACAGATACGCAGTATTTT.

The gene calls are TRBV20-1 and TRBJ2-2; no firm D call. CDR1 DFQATT and CDR2 SNEGSKA come from the germline V gene (reference sequence). This CDR3 has 12 amino acids. V was pared by 3 bases and J by 5 bases, with 7 bases between. The CDR3: CSASVWTGELFF. As DNA, the CDR3 is TGCAGTGCTAGTGTCTGGACCGGGGAGCTGTTTTTT.

The CDR3, as DNA: TGTGCCAGCAGCTGGACACCCCAGTACGAGCAGTACTTC. This codes for CASSWTPQYEQYF. This sequence joins TRBV7-9 and TRBJ2-7, with D tentatively TRBD1 (5 bases). The CDR3 is made up of 13 amino acids. Per germline, CDR1 SEHNR and CDR2 FQNEAQ (reference sequence). With 4 bases removed from V and 4 bases from J, the gap between germline ends came to 11 bases.

This chain uses TRBV9 with TRBJ2-2; D unresolved. Germline lookup yields CDR1 SGDLS and CDR2 YYNGEE. The V end was cut by 0 bases, the J end by 7 bases, with 4 bases between. The CDR3 has 12 amino acids. CDR3 sequence reads: CASSVGLGELFF. The CDR3 DNA reads as TGTGCCAGCAGCGTAGGGCTCGGGGAGCTGTTTTTT.

The chain combines TRBV6-2 or TRBV6-3 with TRBJ2-7; 7 nucleotides align to TRBD1. Germline loops: CDR1 MNHEY, CDR2 SVGEGT. The CDR3 runs 15 residues. V was pared by 6 bases and J by 5 bases, with 13 bases of the junction left unmatched. In nucleotides, the CDR3 is TGTGCCAGCAGACTCGAACAGGGGCCTGGAAACGAGCAGTACTTC. Amino acid sequence: CASRLEQGPGNEQYF.

This clonotype was recorded many times. The J gene is TRBJ2-5, the V gene TRBV5-1; 7 bases match TRBD2. Germline CDR1 SGHRS, CDR2 YFSETQ. The CDR3 sequence is 16 residues long. V was pared by 4 bases and J by 0 bases, with 9 bases of the junction left unmatched. The CDR3 region has the DNA TGCGCCAGCAGCCCCGTAGCGGGCGAGTACCAAGAGACCCAGTACTTC. Residues: CASSPVAGEYQETQYF.